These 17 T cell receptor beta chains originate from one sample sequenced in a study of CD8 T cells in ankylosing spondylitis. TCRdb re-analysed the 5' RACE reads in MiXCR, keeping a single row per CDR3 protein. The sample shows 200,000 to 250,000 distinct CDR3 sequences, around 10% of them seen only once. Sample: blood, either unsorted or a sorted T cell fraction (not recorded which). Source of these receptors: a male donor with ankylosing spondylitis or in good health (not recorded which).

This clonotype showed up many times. The DNA of the CDR3 is TGCGCCAGCAGCTTGAGAGGGGGGGGCACCTACAATGAGCAGTTCTTC. It is translated as CASSLRGGGTYNEQFF. The rearrangement joins TRBV5-1 to TRBJ2-1, with a weak D call TRBD2 (7 bases). The germline CDR1 and CDR2 sequences are SGHRS and YFSETQ. V gave up 1 base and J gave up 2 bases, with 13 bases separating them. This CDR3 region has 16 residues.

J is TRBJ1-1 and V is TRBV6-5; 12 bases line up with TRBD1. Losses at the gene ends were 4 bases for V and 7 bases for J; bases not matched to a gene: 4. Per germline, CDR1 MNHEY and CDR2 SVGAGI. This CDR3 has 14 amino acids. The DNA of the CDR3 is TGTGCCAGCAGTTGGGGACAGGGGGCGGGTGAAGCTTTCTTT. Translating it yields CASSWGQGAGEAFF.

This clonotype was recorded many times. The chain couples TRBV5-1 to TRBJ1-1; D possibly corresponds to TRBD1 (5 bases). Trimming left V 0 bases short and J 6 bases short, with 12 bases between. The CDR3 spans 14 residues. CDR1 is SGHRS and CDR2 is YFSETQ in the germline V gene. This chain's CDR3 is CASSLGTGPPEAFF. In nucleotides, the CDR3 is TGCGCCAGCAGCTTGGGAACAGGACCCCCTGAAGCTTTCTTT.

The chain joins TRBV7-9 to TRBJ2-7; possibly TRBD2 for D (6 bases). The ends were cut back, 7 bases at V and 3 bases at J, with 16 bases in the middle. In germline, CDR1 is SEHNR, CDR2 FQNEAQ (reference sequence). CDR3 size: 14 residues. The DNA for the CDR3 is TGTGCCAGCACTTCCGGGGGTCTTTACTACGAGCAGTACTTC. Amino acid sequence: CASTSGGLYYEQYF.

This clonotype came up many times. The CDR3 protein is CSVEPQAGQPQHF. Here the CDR3 DNA reads TGCAGCGTTGAACCCCAAGCCGGTCAGCCCCAGCATTTT. The chain joins TRBV29-1 to TRBJ1-5; D is undetermined. This CDR3 comprises 13 residues. Germline values: CDR1 SQVTM, CDR2 ANQGSEA. V was shortened by 2 bases and J by 6 bases, with 11 bases between the two germline ends.

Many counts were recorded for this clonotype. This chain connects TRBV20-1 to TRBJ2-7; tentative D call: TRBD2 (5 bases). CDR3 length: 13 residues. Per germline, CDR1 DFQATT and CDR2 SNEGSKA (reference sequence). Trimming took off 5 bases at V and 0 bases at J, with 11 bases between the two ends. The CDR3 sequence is CSASHGNSYEQYF. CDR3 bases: TGCAGTGCTTCCCACGGGAACTCCTACGAGCAGTACTTC.

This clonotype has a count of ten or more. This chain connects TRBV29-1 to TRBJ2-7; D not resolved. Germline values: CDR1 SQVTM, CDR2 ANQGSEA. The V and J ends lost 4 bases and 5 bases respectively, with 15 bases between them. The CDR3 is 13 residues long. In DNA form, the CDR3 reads TGCAGCGTTGTAAGTGGCTTCGGACACGAGCAGTACTTC. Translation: CSVVSGFGHEQYF.

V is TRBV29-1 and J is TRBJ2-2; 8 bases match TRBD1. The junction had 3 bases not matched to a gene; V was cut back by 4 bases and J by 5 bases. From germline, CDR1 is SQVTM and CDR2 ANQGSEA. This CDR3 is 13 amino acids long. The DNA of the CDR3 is TGCAGCGTTGTAACAGGGGGAACCGGGGAGCTGTTTTTT. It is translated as CSVVTGGTGELFF.

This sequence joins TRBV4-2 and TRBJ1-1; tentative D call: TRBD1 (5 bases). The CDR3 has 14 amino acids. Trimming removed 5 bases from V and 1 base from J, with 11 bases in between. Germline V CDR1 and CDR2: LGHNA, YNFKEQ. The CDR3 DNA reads TGTGCCAGCAGCGCACAGGCTTCGAACACTGAAGCTTTCTTT. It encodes CASSAQASNTEAFF.

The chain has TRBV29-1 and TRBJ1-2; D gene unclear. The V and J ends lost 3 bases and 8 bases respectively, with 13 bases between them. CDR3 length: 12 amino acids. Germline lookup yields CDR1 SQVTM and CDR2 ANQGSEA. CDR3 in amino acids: CSVDAVSSGYTF. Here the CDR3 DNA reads TGCAGCGTTGACGCAGTAAGCAGCGGCTACACCTTC.

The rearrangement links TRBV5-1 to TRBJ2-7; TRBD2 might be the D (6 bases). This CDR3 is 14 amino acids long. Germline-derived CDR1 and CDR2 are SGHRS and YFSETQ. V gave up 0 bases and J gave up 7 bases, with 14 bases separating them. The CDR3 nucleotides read TGCGCCAGCAGCTTGGTGTGGGGGGAGGATGAGCAGTACTTC. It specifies CASSLVWGEDEQYF.

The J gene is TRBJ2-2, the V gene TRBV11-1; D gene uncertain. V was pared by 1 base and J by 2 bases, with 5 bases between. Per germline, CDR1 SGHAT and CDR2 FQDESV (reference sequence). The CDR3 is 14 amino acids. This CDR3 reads CASSLEPNTGELFF. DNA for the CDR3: TGTGCCAGCAGCTTAGAACCCAACACCGGGGAGCTGTTTTTT. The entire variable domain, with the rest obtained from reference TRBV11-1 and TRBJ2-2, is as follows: EAEVAQSPRYKITEKSQAVAFWCDPISGHATLYWYRQILGQGPELLVQFQDESVVDDSQLPKDRFSAERLKGVDSTLKIQPAELGDSAMYLCASSLEPNTGELFFGEGSRLTVL.

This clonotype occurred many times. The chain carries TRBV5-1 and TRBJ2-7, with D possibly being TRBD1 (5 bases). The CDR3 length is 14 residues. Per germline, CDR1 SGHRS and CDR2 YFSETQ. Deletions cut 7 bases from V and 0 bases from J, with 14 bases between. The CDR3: CASGIGADSYEQYF. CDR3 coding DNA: TGCGCCAGCGGAATTGGGGCTGACTCCTACGAGCAGTACTTC.

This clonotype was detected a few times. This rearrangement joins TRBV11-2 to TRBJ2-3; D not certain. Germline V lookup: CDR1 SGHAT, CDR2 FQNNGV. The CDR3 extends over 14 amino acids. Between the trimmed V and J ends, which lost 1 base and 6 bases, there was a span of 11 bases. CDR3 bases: TGTGCCAGCAGCTTAGGAAGATTGGGCGATACGCAGTATTTT. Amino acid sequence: CASSLGRLGDTQYF.

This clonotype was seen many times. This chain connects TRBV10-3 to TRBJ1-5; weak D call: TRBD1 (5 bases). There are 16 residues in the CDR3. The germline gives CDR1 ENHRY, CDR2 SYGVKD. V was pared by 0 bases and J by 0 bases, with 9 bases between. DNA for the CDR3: TGTGCCATCAGTGAGTCAGGGAGGGGTAGCAATCAGCCCCAGCATTTT. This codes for CAISESGRGSNQPQHF.

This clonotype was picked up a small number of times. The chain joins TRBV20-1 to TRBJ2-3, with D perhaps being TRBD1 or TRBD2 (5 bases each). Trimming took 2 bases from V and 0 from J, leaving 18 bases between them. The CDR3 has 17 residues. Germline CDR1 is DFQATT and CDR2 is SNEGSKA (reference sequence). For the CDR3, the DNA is TGCAGTGCTAGATCTACTCACCGGGACCTAAGCACAGATACGCAGTATTTT. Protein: CSARSTHRDLSTDTQYF.

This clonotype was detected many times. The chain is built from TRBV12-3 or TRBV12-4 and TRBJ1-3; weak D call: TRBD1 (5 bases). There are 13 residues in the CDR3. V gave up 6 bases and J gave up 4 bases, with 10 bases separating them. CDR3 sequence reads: CASRQRQGNTIYF. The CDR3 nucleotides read TGTGCCAGCAGGCAAAGACAGGGAAACACCATATATTTT.